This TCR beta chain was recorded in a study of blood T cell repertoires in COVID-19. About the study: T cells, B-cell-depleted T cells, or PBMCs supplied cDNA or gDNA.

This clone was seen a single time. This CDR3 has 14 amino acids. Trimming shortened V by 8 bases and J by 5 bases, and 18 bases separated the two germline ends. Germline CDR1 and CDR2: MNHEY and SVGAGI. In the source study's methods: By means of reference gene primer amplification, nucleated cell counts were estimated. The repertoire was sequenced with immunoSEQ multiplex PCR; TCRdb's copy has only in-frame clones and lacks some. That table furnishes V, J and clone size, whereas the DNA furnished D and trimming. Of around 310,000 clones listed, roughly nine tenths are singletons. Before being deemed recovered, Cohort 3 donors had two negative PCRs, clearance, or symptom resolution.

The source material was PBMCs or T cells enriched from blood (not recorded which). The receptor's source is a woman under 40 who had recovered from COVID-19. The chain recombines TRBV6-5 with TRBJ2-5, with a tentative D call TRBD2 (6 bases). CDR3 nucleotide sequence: TGTGCCAGCTCGGGGACTGCCGACGGGGAGACCCAGTACTTC. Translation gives CASSGTADGETQYF.